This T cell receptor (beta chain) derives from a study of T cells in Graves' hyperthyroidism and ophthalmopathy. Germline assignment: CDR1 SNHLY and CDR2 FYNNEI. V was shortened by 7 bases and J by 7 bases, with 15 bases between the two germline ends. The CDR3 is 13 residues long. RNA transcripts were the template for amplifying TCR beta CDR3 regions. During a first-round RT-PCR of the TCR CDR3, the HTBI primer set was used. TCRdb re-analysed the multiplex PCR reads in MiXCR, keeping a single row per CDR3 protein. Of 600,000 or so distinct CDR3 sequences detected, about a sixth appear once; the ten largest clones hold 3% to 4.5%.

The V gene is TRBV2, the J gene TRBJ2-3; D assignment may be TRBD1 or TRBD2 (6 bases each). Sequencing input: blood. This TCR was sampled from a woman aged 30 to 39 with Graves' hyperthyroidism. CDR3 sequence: CASTRGRGYTQYF. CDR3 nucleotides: TGTGCCAGCACCAGGGGCCGGGGGTATACGCAGTATTTT. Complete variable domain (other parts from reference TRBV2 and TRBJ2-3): EPEVTQTPSHQVTQMGQEVILRCVPISNHLYFYWYRQILGQKVEFLVSFYNNEISEKSEIFDDQFSVERPDGSNFTLKIRSTKLEDSAMYFCASTRGRGYTQYFGPGTRLTVL.